This passage covers 13 T cell receptor beta chains from one sample sequenced in a study of sequential checkpoint blockade in melanoma. As to treatment: randomized to nivolumab then ipilimumab (arm A) or the reverse (arm B). Only in-frame clones appear in the TCRdb table, and some are missing; sequencing was by immunoSEQ multiplex PCR. There are 30,000 to 40,000 clones in the sample; about nine tenths occur only once, and approximately 12% lies in the top ten. The sequencing here drew on CD8+ T cells sorted from blood (inferred from file names), taken from a patient given nivolumab and ipilimumab in sequence. Receptors were obtained from a human donor with melanoma.

This rearrangement joins TRBV19 to TRBJ2-1; 11 bases match TRBD2. CDR1 and CDR2 from the germline V gene are LNHDA and SQIVND (reference sequence). The CDR3 extends over 16 amino acids. Losses at the gene ends were 5 bases for V and 3 bases for J; bases not matched to a gene: 6. CDR3 nucleotides: TGTGCCAGTAGTGGAGGGACTAGCGGAATCTACAATGAGCAGTTCTTC. Its translation is CASSGGTSGIYNEQFF.

The chain employs TRBV5-6 and TRBJ2-7; TRBD2 aligns across 9 bases. Losses at the gene ends were 1 base for V and 4 bases for J; bases not matched to a gene: 6. This CDR3 region has 15 residues. Germline V gene lookup returns CDR1 SGHDT and CDR2 YYEEEE. Here the CDR3 reads CASSLRLAGPYEQYF. Here the CDR3 DNA reads TGTGCCAGCAGCTTGAGGCTAGCGGGGCCTTACGAGCAGTACTTC.

CDR3 in amino acids: CASRPLAGGSTDTQYF. DNA of the CDR3: TGCGCCAGCAGACCTCTCGCGGGAGGAAGCACAGATACGCAGTATTTT. The chain recombines TRBV5-1 with TRBJ2-3; 8 bases are shared with TRBD2. CDR3 length: 16 residues. Germline CDR1 is SGHRS and CDR2 is YFSETQ. V dropped 5 bases and J dropped 0; count of bases not matched to a gene: 8.

The chain employs TRBV6-5 and TRBJ1-1; D is possibly TRBD1 (6 bases). The CDR3 spans 15 residues. Trimming took off 0 bases at V and 7 bases at J, with 15 bases between the two ends. CDR1 MNHEY and CDR2 SVGAGI come from the germline V gene. CDR3 bases: TGTGCCAGCAGTTACTCGGGGGGGCTAATAGGTGAAGCTTTCTTT. Encoded protein: CASSYSGGLIGEAFF.

The V gene is TRBV10-2, the J gene TRBJ2-7, with 9 bases lining up with TRBD1. Germline lookup yields CDR1 WSHSY and CDR2 SAAADI. The CDR3 totals 15 residues. The trim removed 3 bases at V and 4 bases at J, leaving 7 bases unmatched. As DNA, the CDR3 is TGCGCCAGCAGTGACGGCGGGACAGGGCTGTACGAGCAGTACTTC. Residues: CASSDGGTGLYEQYF.

This clone came up once. The genes are TRBV10-3 and TRBJ2-1; weak D call: TRBD1 (6 bases). Between the trimmed V and J ends, which lost 0 bases and 6 bases, there was a span of 12 bases. CDR1 is ENHRY and CDR2 is SYGVKD in the germline V gene. The CDR3 sequence is 15 residues long. The CDR3 coding sequence is TGTGCCATCAGTGAGTCCTCAGGGGCCGTCAATGAGCAGTTCTTC. Its protein is CAISESSGAVNEQFF.

This chain uses TRBV2 with TRBJ2-1; TRBD2 aligns across 10 bases. The CDR3 covers 13 residues. CDR1 and CDR2 from the germline V gene are SNHLY and FYNNEI. V shed 8 bases, J shed 9 bases, and the junction held 7 bases outside the gene matches. The CDR3 DNA reads as TGTGCCAGCGCGGGGACTAGCGTGGCTGAGCAGTTCTTC. Protein product: CASAGTSVAEQFF. Filled out from reference TRBV2 and TRBJ2-1, the complete variable domain reads EPEVTQTPSHQVTQMGQEVILRCVPISNHLYFYWYRQILGQKVEFLVSFYNNEISEKSEIFDDQFSVERPDGSNFTLKIRSTKLEDSAMYFCASAGTSVAEQFFGPGTRLTVL.

V and J are TRBV27 and TRBJ1-5; D may be TRBD1 (5 bases). CDR1 and CDR2 (germline): MNHEY, SMNVEV (reference sequence). CDR3 length equals 15 residues. Deletions cut 0 bases from V and 7 bases from J, with 13 bases between. In nucleotides, the CDR3 is TGTGCCAGCAGTTTATCGGCAGGGCTCGGGCAGCCCCAGCATTTT. It yields the protein CASSLSAGLGQPQHF.

V is TRBV2 and J is TRBJ2-7; D is perhaps TRBD1 (6 bases). This CDR3 contains 14 residues. Germline loops: CDR1 SNHLY, CDR2 FYNNEI. V lost 2 bases and J lost 3, with 11 bases in between. The chain's CDR3 is CASSERAGDYEQYF. Here the CDR3 DNA reads TGTGCCAGCAGTGAAAGGGCAGGGGACTACGAGCAGTACTTC.

The rearrangement uses TRBV6-1 and TRBJ2-7; D gene uncertain. V lost 3 bases, J lost 0 bases, and 12 bases lay in between. The germline V gene has CDR1 MNHNS and CDR2 SASEGT. The CDR3 totals 15 residues. CDR3 nucleotides: TGTGCCAGCAGTGATCAGCCGGTTAGCTCCTACGAGCAGTACGTC. This gives the protein CASSDQPVSSYEQYV.

The J gene is TRBJ2-1, the V gene TRBV28, with 9 bases fitting TRBD2. With 5 bases clipped from V and 4 bases from J, the junction kept 6 bases outside the gene matches. Germline V gives CDR1 MDHEN, CDR2 SYDVKM. This CDR3 has 15 residues. CDR3 nucleotides: TGTGCCAGCAGTCCGCGGACTAGCGTTTACAATGAGCAGTTCTTC. Its translation: CASSPRTSVYNEQFF.

This clone appeared a single time. The J gene is TRBJ2-3, the V gene TRBV9; D is unclear. This CDR3 is 15 amino acids long. Deletions cut 0 bases from V and 2 bases from J, with 10 bases between. Germline V CDR1 and CDR2: SGDLS, YYNGEE. The CDR3 nucleotides read TGTGCCAGCAGCGTAGTCGGAAGCGTCACAGATACGCAGTATTTT. It is translated as CASSVVGSVTDTQYF.

The CDR3 bases are TGCGCCAGCAGCCCGTGGGGGGGACCTAATGAAAAACTGTTTTTT. It is translated as CASSPWGGPNEKLFF. The chain combines TRBV5-1 with TRBJ1-4, with D tentatively TRBD1 (5 bases). Germline-derived CDR1 and CDR2 are SGHRS and YFSETQ. Trimming left V 4 bases short and J 3 bases short, with 13 bases between. The CDR3 sequence is 15 residues long.